These 29 T cell receptor beta chains came from one sample sequenced in a study of OX40 agonist ivuxolimab in advanced cancers. Libraries were made using the immunoSEQ multiplex PCR assay. Drawn from immuneACCESS, this table holds only the in-frame rearrangements with V and J called that TCRdb kept. Clones are partly lost; checked studies trace under half to an unresolved V gene and leave the rest unexplained. Recorded for this sample are some 64,000 clones; more than 70% of them occurred a single time. In total, the top ten clones hold 0.4% to 0.55% of the sample. This sample comprised CD4+ or CD8+ T cells sorted from blood, obtained in a trial of the OX40 agonist ivuxolimab. The receptors stem from an adult with an advanced solid tumor such as melanoma, head and neck, liver or kidney cancer.

The chain links TRBV19 to TRBJ2-4, with D possibly being TRBD1 or TRBD2 (5 bases each). Trimming took off 4 bases at V and 9 bases at J, with 19 bases between the two ends. This CDR3 has 15 amino acids. Per germline, CDR1 LNHDA and CDR2 SQIVND (reference sequence). In nucleotides, the CDR3 is TGTGCCAGTAGTACGGGATCCTACAGAAGGGGCATTCAGTACTTC. Its translation is CASSTGSYRRGIQYF.

The chain carries TRBV5-1 and TRBJ2-7; 11 bases match TRBD2. Germline V gene data show CDR1 as SGHRS and CDR2 as YFSETQ. With V trimmed by 4 bases and J by 10 bases, 7 bases remained unmatched. The CDR3 covers 13 residues. CDR3: CASSAGTSGLQYF. The CDR3 DNA is TGCGCCAGCAGCGCCGGGACTAGCGGACTACAGTACTTC.

The rearrangement uses TRBV2 and TRBJ1-1; unclear D gene. The CDR3 has 13 residues. Germline values: CDR1 SNHLY, CDR2 FYNNEI. Trimming stripped 4 bases from V and 8 bases from J, with 14 bases between. CDR3 bases: TGTGCCAGCAGTGGCGACCGAAGAGGCGAAGCTTTCTTT. It specifies CASSGDRRGEAFF.

The V and J genes are TRBV7-2 and TRBJ2-7; 7 nucleotides line up with TRBD2. Looked up from germline, CDR1 is SGHTA and CDR2 is FQGNSA. The trim removed 6 bases at V and 6 bases at J, leaving 5 bases unmatched. The CDR3 loop spans 12 amino acids. The CDR3 DNA follows: TGTGCCAGCAGTGGGGGAGGGATCGAGCAGTACTTC. This codes for CASSGGGIEQYF.

The chain uses TRBV5-5 and TRBJ1-5; D is possibly TRBD1 (6 bases). CDR3 length: 16 residues. Germline values: CDR1 SGHKS, CDR2 YYEKEE (reference sequence). The V gene lost 0 bases and the J gene lost 4 bases, with 14 bases spanning the gap. CDR3 coding DNA: TGTGCCAGCAGCTTGGTCGCTGGGGGGGCGAATCAGCCCCAGCATTTT. The encoded protein is CASSLVAGGANQPQHF.

This sequence joins TRBV7-9 and TRBJ1-2, with a tentative D call TRBD1 (5 bases). Per the germline V gene, CDR1 is SEHNR and CDR2 is FQNEAQ (reference sequence). Trimming shortened V by 1 base and J by 6 bases, and 6 bases separated the two germline ends. The CDR3 is 12 amino acids. Here the CDR3 reads CASSLGGDGYTF. The CDR3 DNA reads TGTGCCAGCAGCTTAGGGGGGGATGGCTACACCTTC.

Only one count was recorded for this clone. This rearrangement joins TRBV6-6 to TRBJ2-3; D gene uncertain. Germline loops: CDR1 MNHNY, CDR2 SVGAGI (reference sequence). With 3 bases removed from V and 6 bases from J, the gap between germline ends came to 10 bases. The CDR3 loop spans 13 amino acids. CDR3 amino acids: CASSYGIRDTQYF. The CDR3 DNA reads as TGTGCCAGCAGTTATGGGATTCGGGATACGCAGTATTTT.

The chain uses TRBV25-1 and TRBJ1-4, with D unresolved. Deletions cut 3 bases from V and 6 bases from J, with 14 bases between. The CDR3 totals 15 residues. Germline CDR1 reads MGHDK; CDR2 reads SYGVNS. The CDR3 sequence: CASSDPRELDEKLFF. The CDR3 region has the DNA TGTGCCAGCAGTGACCCTCGGGAGTTGGATGAAAAACTGTTTTTT. The full variable domain, its missing parts supplied by reference TRBV25-1 and TRBJ1-4, is EADIYQTPRYLVIGTGKKITLECSQTMGHDKMYWYQQDPGMELHLIHYSYGVNSTEKGDLSSESTVSRIRTEHFPLTLESARPSHTSQYLCASSDPRELDEKLFFGSGTQLSVL.

This chain links TRBV19 with TRBJ1-2, with D perhaps matching TRBD1 (5 bases). This CDR3 comprises 15 residues. Germline V gives CDR1 LNHDA, CDR2 SQIVND (reference sequence). V lost 3 bases to trimming and J lost 4 bases, with 15 bases between them. The CDR3: CASSIRDGRFYGYTF. In nucleotides, the CDR3 is TGTGCCAGTAGTATCAGGGACGGAAGATTCTATGGCTACACCTTC.

The rearrangement uses TRBV9 and TRBJ2-3, with 10 nucleotides matching TRBD2. The junction had 6 bases not matched to a gene; V was cut back by 5 bases and J by 0 bases. The CDR3 totals 16 residues. Germline CDR1 is SGDLS and CDR2 is YYNGEE. This chain's CDR3 is CASSSGLAASTDTQYF. In DNA, the CDR3 is TGTGCCAGCAGTTCTGGACTAGCGGCTAGCACAGATACGCAGTATTTT.

The chain uses TRBV5-6 and TRBJ2-1; the D is unclear. V gave up 4 bases and J gave up 12 bases, with 11 bases separating them. CDR3 size: 11 residues. Germline V gene sequence: CDR1 SGHDT, CDR2 YYEEEE. This CDR3 reads CASSVMGAQFF. The CDR3 region has the DNA TGTGCCAGCAGCGTTATGGGTGCGCAGTTCTTC.

V gene TRBV6-1 combines with J gene TRBJ2-7; D is ambiguous. Trimming shortened V by 1 base and J by 3 bases, and 7 bases separated the two germline ends. Germline V gene data show CDR1 as MNHNS and CDR2 as SASEGT. This CDR3 comprises 13 residues. CDR3 sequence: CASSEGTLYEQYF. The CDR3 DNA is TGTGCCAGCAGTGAAGGAACGCTCTACGAGCAGTACTTC.

This clone was counted ten times or more. The chain carries TRBV5-1 and TRBJ2-2; 7 bases line up with TRBD2. Unmatched junction bases numbered 11, after V lost 6 bases and J lost 0 bases. This CDR3 spans 17 amino acids. CDR1 and CDR2 (germline): SGHRS, YFSETQ. Written as DNA, the CDR3 is TGCGCCAGCACCATCGCTAGCGGATTCGCGAACACCGGGGAGCTGTTTTTT. Amino acids: CASTIASGFANTGELFF.

The gene calls are TRBV19 and TRBJ2-2; D gene unclear. CDR1 and CDR2 (germline): LNHDA, SQIVND (reference sequence). V was clipped by 3 bases and J by 3 bases, with 8 bases between them. The CDR3 totals 14 residues. CDR3 nucleotide sequence: TGTGCCAGTAGTATTGGCCCCGACACCGGGGAGCTGTTTTTT. This sequence encodes CASSIGPDTGELFF.

This chain connects TRBV9 to TRBJ2-1, with TRBD2 matching over 11 bases. The CDR3 is 15 residues long. Germline trimming cut 3 bases from V and 8 bases from J; bases unmatched to any gene: 7. The germline CDR1 and CDR2 sequences are SGDLS and YYNGEE. CDR3 region: CASSADSGRGDEQFF. The CDR3 DNA sequence: TGTGCCAGCAGCGCTGATAGCGGGAGGGGGGATGAGCAGTTCTTC.

The rearrangement links TRBV5-1 to TRBJ2-5; weak D call: TRBD1 (6 bases). The CDR3 contains 15 residues. Between the trimmed V and J ends, which lost 4 bases and 5 bases, there was a span of 18 bases. Germline V gives CDR1 SGHRS, CDR2 YFSETQ. The CDR3 protein is CASSLGARGYETQYF. CDR3 nucleotides: TGCGCCAGCAGCCTAGGAGCAAGGGGGTATGAGACCCAGTACTTC. Full variable domain (rest looked up from reference TRBV5-1 and TRBJ2-5): KAGVTQTPRYLIKTRGQQVTLSCSPISGHRSVSWYQQTPGQGLQFLFEYFSETQRNKGNFPGRFSGRQFSNSRSEMNVSTLELGDSALYLCASSLGARGYETQYFGPGTRLLVL.

This chain joins TRBV11-3 and TRBJ1-6, with D hard to call. CDR1 and CDR2 (germline): SGHNT, YENEEA. V was pared by 1 base and J by 8 bases, with 9 bases between. This CDR3 contains 14 residues. The CDR3 here is CASSLGDPYSPLHF. In DNA, the CDR3 is TGTGCCAGCAGCTTAGGGGATCCGTATTCACCCCTCCACTTT.

This clone came up once. The chain has TRBV5-1 and TRBJ2-3; no firm D call. Trimming shortened V by 0 bases and J by 1 base, and 12 bases separated the two germline ends. The CDR3 runs 16 residues. CDR1 is SGHRS, CDR2 YFSETQ, per germline. CDR3 nucleotide sequence: TGCGCCAGCAGCTTGGCCCCGGGTGATGGCACAGATACGCAGTATTTT. Amino acid sequence: CASSLAPGDGTDTQYF.

This clone was detected only once. This chain joins TRBV4-3 and TRBJ2-7; D gene unclear. CDR3 length: 13 residues. The germline V gene has CDR1 LGHNA and CDR2 YSLEER. The V end lost 4 bases, the J end lost 1 base, and 8 bases lay between the germline ends. CDR3 sequence: CASSLEQSYEQYF. The CDR3 DNA follows: TGCGCCAGCAGCCTTGAACAGTCCTACGAGCAGTACTTC.

The V and J genes are TRBV5-1 and TRBJ1-2, with TRBD1 as a possible D gene (5 bases). V lost 4 bases, J lost 3 bases, and 13 bases lay in between. The CDR3 is 14 residues long. Germline CDR1 SGHRS, CDR2 YFSETQ. This CDR3 reads CASSPGTDYYGYTF. In DNA form, the CDR3 reads TGCGCCAGCAGCCCGGGGACGGATTACTATGGCTACACCTTC.

In this sample, this clone turned up once. The J gene is TRBJ2-3, the V gene TRBV30, with 12 bases identical to TRBD2. Per germline, CDR1 GTSNPN and CDR2 SVGIG (reference sequence). Trimming cost V 3 bases and J 2 bases; bases outside gene matches: 3. The CDR3 is 15 amino acids. The CDR3: CAWSASGRATDTQYF. In DNA, the CDR3 is TGTGCCTGGAGCGCTAGCGGGAGGGCCACAGATACGCAGTATTTT.

CDR3 coding DNA: TGCGCCAGCAGCTTGACCCTGGGGGGCGGCTATGGCTACACCTTC. Residues: CASSLTLGGGYGYTF. The chain employs TRBV5-1 and TRBJ1-2; tentative D call: TRBD1 (6 bases). V was clipped by 1 base and J by 4 bases, with 14 bases between them. This CDR3 region has 15 residues. CDR1 and CDR2 from the germline V gene are SGHRS and YFSETQ.

The chain carries TRBV29-1 and TRBJ2-7; D is perhaps TRBD1 (6 bases). This CDR3 has 12 residues. Per the germline V gene, CDR1 is SQVTM and CDR2 is ANQGSEA. Trimming stripped 6 bases from V and 6 bases from J, with 15 bases between. CDR3 DNA sequence: TGCAGCGTAGGTTACAGGGTTGGCGAGCAGTACTTC. Translated, it gives CSVGYRVGEQYF.

Turning to this clone: An end of the junction differs from the germline gene, which may be a read error. CDR3 amino acids: CASNEQADGKLFF. The DNA for the CDR3 is TGTGCCAGCAATGAACAGGCGGATGGAAAACTGTTTTTT. The chain combines TRBV2 with TRBJ1-4; weak D call: TRBD1 (5 bases). The germline V gene encodes CDR1 SNHLY and CDR2 FYNNEI. The CDR3 spans 13 residues. Full variable domain (rest looked up from reference TRBV2 and TRBJ1-4): EPEVTQTPSHQVTQMGQEVILRCVPISNHLYFYWYRQILGQKVEFLVSFYNNEISEKSEIFDDQFSVERPDGSNFTLKIRSTKLEDSAMYFCASNEQADGKLFFGSGTQLSVL.

This chain connects TRBV21-1 to TRBJ1-4. TRBV21-1 counts as a pseudogene. The length of the CDR3 is 16 residues. CDR3 sequence reads: CASSKVQASTNEKLFF. DNA for the CDR3: TGTGCCAGCAGCAAAGTACAAGCCTCAACTAATGAAAAACTGTTTTTT.

This clone was counted ten times or more. This chain joins TRBV7-9 and TRBJ2-3; weak D call: TRBD1 (6 bases). Deletions cut 7 bases from V and 1 base from J, with 15 bases between. This CDR3 has 15 amino acids. Germline CDR1 reads SEHNR; CDR2 reads FQNEAQ (reference sequence). CDR3 DNA: TGTGCCAGCACCAAAGGCGCAGGGGGCACAGATACGCAGTATTTT. Its translation is CASTKGAGGTDTQYF.

The chain has TRBV18 and TRBJ1-2; D call uncertain. The V end was cut by 3 bases, the J end by 2 bases, with 10 bases between. The germline CDR1 and CDR2 sequences are KGHSH and LQKENI. The CDR3 length is 14 residues. CDR3 bases: TGTGCCAGCTCACCGGACGGATCAAACTATGGCTACACCTTC. The encoded protein is CASSPDGSNYGYTF.

The gene calls are TRBV30 and TRBJ1-3, with no clear D. The CDR3 length is 15 residues. In germline, CDR1 is GTSNPN, CDR2 SVGIG (reference sequence). V was shortened by 2 bases and J by 0 bases, with 11 bases between the two germline ends. The CDR3 region has the DNA TGTGCCTGGAGTAAAGACCGCAACTCTGGAAACACCATATATTTT. Residues: CAWSKDRNSGNTIYF.

This clone was found a few times. The chain uses TRBV30 and TRBJ1-2; no clear D gene. CDR1 GTSNPN and CDR2 SVGIG come from the germline V gene (reference sequence). The V end lost 2 bases, the J end lost 1 base, and 8 bases lay between the germline ends. This CDR3 is 13 amino acids long. CDR3 sequence (DNA): TGTGCCTGGAGTCCTTCGGGTAACTATGGCTACACCTTC. Protein product: CAWSPSGNYGYTF.